This is a list of T cell receptor beta chains from one sample in a study of memory CD4+ T cells and cytomegalovirus serostatus. Assay used: immunoSEQ multiplex PCR; TCRdb lists only in-frame clones, some missing. Here the sample spans about 59,000 clones, about 81% being singletons. Material: memory CD4+ T cells from blood. These receptor sequences come from an adult in good health and CMV-seronegative. Each CDR3 is given with its conserved first and last residue. The D gene is left open where the match is weak. Clone size is stated in some rows and not others, as once, few, many or a class when expanded.

cdr3_aa	cdr3_nt	d_call	v_call	j_call	cdr3_length	clone_size
CASSPQDRSRGGYTF	TGTGCCAGCAGCCCGCAGGACAGATCCCGGGGTGGCTACACCTTC	-	TRBV7-2	TRBJ1-2	15	-
CASSLDRKETQYF	TGTGCCAGCAGCTTAGACAGAAAAGAGACCCAGTACTTC	-	TRBV7-8	TRBJ2-5	13	-
CASSDTYEQYF	TGTGCCAGCAGTGACACATACGAGCAGTACTTC	-	TRBV6-5	TRBJ2-7	11	-
CASSPILRMIEKLFF	TGTGCCAGCAGCCCCATACTTAGGATGATTGAAAAACTGTTTTTT	-	TRBV28	TRBJ1-4	15	-
CSVRSAAGEGGETQYF	TGCAGCGTACGCAGTGCAGCGGGGGAGGGCGGGGAGACCCAGTACTTC	TRBD2	TRBV29-1	TRBJ2-5	16	-
CASSQARVGYGYTF	TGCGCCAGCAGCCAAGCCAGGGTTGGCTATGGCTACACCTTC	-	TRBV4-1	TRBJ1-2	14	-
CASSLPGQLNTGELFF	TGTGCCAGCTCACTCCCGGGACAGTTGAACACCGGGGAGCTGTTTTTT	TRBD1	TRBV18	TRBJ2-2	16	-
CASSQSVPSGSLMLTYNEQFF	TGTGCCAGCAGCCAAAGTGTTCCTAGCGGGAGTCTCATGTTAACCTACAATGAGCAGTTCTTC	TRBD2	TRBV14	TRBJ2-1	21	-
CASSFDTGELFF	TGTGCCAGCAGCTTCGACACCGGGGAGCTGTTTTTT	-	TRBV7-2	TRBJ2-2	12	-
CASSVVGGTNNEQFF	TGTGCCAGCAGCGTAGTTGGCGGAACCAACAATGAGCAGTTCTTC	-	TRBV9	TRBJ2-1	15	-
CASSDFELGGREETQYF	TGTGCCAGCAGTGACTTTGAATTAGGGGGGCGGGAAGAGACCCAGTACTTC	-	TRBV2	TRBJ2-5	17	-
CASSSQGTTYEQYF	TGTGCCAGCAGTTCACAGGGTACGACCTACGAGCAGTACTTC	-	TRBV6-6	TRBJ2-7	14	-
CSVGHLGLANYGYTF	TGCAGCGTTGGACATTTAGGGCTAGCTAACTATGGCTACACCTTC	-	TRBV29-1	TRBJ1-2	15	-
CASSPSGGGAVQPQHF	TGTGCCAGCAGCCCAAGTGGTGGGGGGGCGGTTCAGCCCCAGCATTTT	-	TRBV7-9	TRBJ1-5	16	once
CASSLGYGSYNEQFF	TGTGCCAGCAGCTTAGGCTACGGGTCCTACAATGAGCAGTTCTTC	-	TRBV11-3	TRBJ2-1	15	-
CASSFRQPYEQYF	TGTGCCAGCAGTTTTCGGCAGCCGTACGAGCAGTACTTC	-	TRBV28	TRBJ2-7	13	once
CASSPFGPNTEAFF	TGTGCCAGCTCACCATTCGGCCCGAACACTGAAGCTTTCTTT	-	TRBV18	TRBJ1-1	14	-
CASSFGRQGKETQHF	TGTGCCAGCAGCTTCGGCCGACAGGGAAAAGAAACCCAGCATTTT	TRBD1	TRBV7-9	TRBJ1-5	15	-
CATSRRDHFYEQYF	TGTGCCACCAGCAGAAGGGACCATTTCTACGAGCAGTACTTC	-	TRBV15	TRBJ2-7	14	-
CASKQRDYGYTF	TGTGCCAGTAAGCAGCGAGACTATGGCTACACCTTC	-	TRBV19	TRBJ1-2	12	-
CASSYPGGINSPLHF	TGTGCCAGCAGTTACCCCGGGGGAATTAATTCACCCCTCCACTTT	-	TRBV6-5	TRBJ1-6	15	-
CASSDRDRGNYGYTF	TGTGCCAGCAGTGACCGGGACAGGGGTAACTATGGCTACACCTTC	TRBD1	TRBV6-1	TRBJ1-2	15	-
CASSLSRTTYEQYF	TGTGCCAGCAGCTTGAGCCGGACTACCTACGAGCAGTACTTC	-	TRBV5-6	TRBJ2-7	14	-
CASSPGQGAQNSGYTF	TGTGCCAGCAGCCCCGGACAGGGGGCGCAAAACTCTGGCTACACCTTC	TRBD1	TRBV5-4	TRBJ1-2	16	few
CASSFPGQGTGVGYTF	TGTGCCAGCAGCTTCCCGGGACAGGGGACGGGAGTAGGCTACACCTTC	TRBD1	TRBV7-8	TRBJ1-2	16	-
CASRHRRCSTEAFF	TGCGCCAGCAGGCATCGGAGGTGTAGTACTGAAGCTTTCTTT	-	TRBV10-1	TRBJ1-1	14	few
CASKEVPRGNTGELFF	TGTGCCAGCAAGGAGGTTCCGAGGGGGAACACCGGGGAGCTGTTTTTT	-	TRBV28	TRBJ2-2	16	-
CASSPYGQGSYGANVLTF	TGTGCCAGCAGTCCCTATGGACAGGGTTCATATGGGGCCAACGTCCTGACTTTC	TRBD1	TRBV27	TRBJ2-6	18	-
CASSDGTSQETQYF	TGCGCCAGCAGCGACGGGACTAGCCAAGAGACCCAGTACTTC	TRBD2	TRBV5-1	TRBJ2-5	14	-
CSARGQGWYF	TGCAGTGCTAGAGGGCAGGGATGGTATTTT	-	TRBV20-1	TRBJ2-3	10	-
CASSLSHWAGTGVNEQFF	TGTGCCAGCAGCTTATCTCATTGGGCCGGGACAGGGGTGAATGAGCAGTTCTTC	TRBD1	TRBV7-2	TRBJ2-1	18	-
CASSLDGKYGYTF	TGTGCCAGCAGCTTAGATGGGAAGTATGGCTACACCTTC	-	TRBV11-2	TRBJ1-2	13	-
CASSHRVSTEAFF	TGTGCCAGCAGCCACAGGGTAAGCACTGAAGCTTTCTTT	-	TRBV5-5	TRBJ1-1	13	-
CSLSRDPGGEAFF	TGCAGCTTGTCCCGGGACCCAGGGGGTGAAGCTTTCTTT	TRBD1	TRBV29-1	TRBJ1-1	13	-
CASSANSNQPQHF	TGTGCCAGCAGTGCAAATAGCAATCAGCCCCAGCATTTT	-	TRBV6-5	TRBJ1-5	13	-
CASSFGDSSYEQYF	TGTGCCAGCAGTTTTGGGGACTCTTCCTACGAGCAGTACTTC	-	TRBV27	TRBJ2-7	14	-
CASSPIERSNEQFF	TGTGCCAGCAGCCCAATCGAGCGGTCCAATGAGCAGTTCTTC	-	TRBV7-9	TRBJ2-1	14	once
CASSQQQFYEQYF	TGTGCCAGCAGCCAACAGCAGTTCTACGAGCAGTACTTC	-	TRBV4-2	TRBJ2-7	13	-
CASRGGEAGDYGYTF	TGTGCCAGTAGAGGGGGAGAGGCCGGGGACTATGGCTACACCTTC	-	TRBV19	TRBJ1-2	15	-
CASSQGGGFSYEQYF	TGTGCCAGCAGCCAGGGGGGGGGCTTCTCCTACGAGCAGTACTTC	-	TRBV7-6	TRBJ2-7	15	once
CASSQTSGSKTDTQYF	TGTGCCAGCAGCCAGACTAGCGGGAGTAAGACAGATACGCAGTATTTT	TRBD2	TRBV11-3	TRBJ2-3	16	once
CASSLWTSGSNEQFF	TGTGCCAGCAGTTTATGGACTAGCGGGAGCAATGAGCAGTTCTTC	TRBD2	TRBV27	TRBJ2-1	15	-
CASRRSTGGTDTQYF	TGTGCCAGCAGACGATCCACAGGGGGCACAGATACGCAGTATTTT	TRBD1	TRBV2	TRBJ2-3	15	few
CASSLKSGKGGGVGNQPQHF	TGTGCCAGCAGCTTAAAATCGGGCAAGGGGGGGGGCGTTGGCAATCAGCCCCAGCATTTT	-	TRBV7-8	TRBJ1-5	20	-
CASSKATISNQPQHF	TGTGCCAGTAGTAAAGCAACCATAAGCAATCAGCCCCAGCATTTT	-	TRBV19	TRBJ1-5	15	-
CASSKDRGGRSGANVLTF	TGTGCCAGCAGTAAAGACCGTGGGGGTAGGTCTGGGGCCAACGTCCTGACTTTC	-	TRBV2	TRBJ2-6	18	-
CASSWGPSGSTDTQYF	TGTGCCAGCAGCTGGGGACCTAGCGGGAGTACAGATACGCAGTATTTT	TRBD2	TRBV5-6	TRBJ2-3	16	-
CASAPGSSGNTIYF	TGTGCCAGCGCCCCAGGCAGCTCTGGAAACACCATATATTTT	-	TRBV2	TRBJ1-3	14	-
CASSSRLNEKLFF	TGTGCCAGCAGTTCACGGCTTAATGAAAAACTGTTTTTT	-	TRBV28	TRBJ1-4	13	-
CASSEGRGAEAFF	TGTGCCAGCAGTGAAGGCAGGGGCGCGGAAGCTTTCTTT	-	TRBV2	TRBJ1-1	13	once
CASSIDRVSLQMNTEAFF	TGTGCCAGTAGTATAGATCGGGTCTCCCTCCAGATGAACACTGAAGCTTTCTTT	-	TRBV19	TRBJ1-1	18	-
CASSFQGSGNTGELFF	TGTGCCAGCAGCTTCCAGGGGTCGGGGAACACCGGGGAGCTGTTTTTT	-	TRBV11-3	TRBJ2-2	16	-
CASSPGSGGRAFEQFF	TGTGCCAGCAGCCCCGGGTCGGGCGGGAGGGCCTTTGAGCAGTTCTTC	TRBD2	TRBV5-4	TRBJ2-1	16	-
CASSQGGAEREQYF	TGCGCCAGCAGCCAAGGAGGGGCTGAACGGGAGCAGTACTTC	-	TRBV4-1	TRBJ2-7	14	-
CASSPGGRGKTGELFF	TGTGCCAGCAGCCCTGGGGGCAGGGGGAAGACCGGGGAGCTGTTTTTT	TRBD1	TRBV7-3	TRBJ2-2	16	once